This T cell receptor (beta chain) was identified during a study of blood T cell repertoires in COVID-19. For the study at large: T cells, B-cell-depleted T cells, or PBMCs supplied cDNA or gDNA.

Authors' processing steps: For nucleated cells, counts were estimated from reference gene primer amplification. This table comes from immunoSEQ multiplex PCR, and its TCRdb copy is limited to in-frame clones, with some not included. That table is the source of V, J and clone size, and D and trimming were worked out from the DNA. The data hold roughly 200,000 clones, with 83% observed a single time. The CDR3 has 18 residues. CDR1 and CDR2 from the germline V gene are PRHDT and FYEKMQ (reference sequence). The V gene lost 1 base and the J gene lost 0 bases, with 16 bases spanning the gap. Seattle patient enrollment occurred during active infection, with longitudinal follow-up thereafter.

V is TRBV13 and J is TRBJ2-1, with D perhaps matching TRBD2 (5 bases). Sequenced: peripheral blood. The sequence came from a woman aged 30 to 39 with COVID-19, enrolled during active disease. The CDR3 DNA reads as TGTGCCAGCAGCTTAGAGGCAGCGGCGAAGAGCTCCTACAATGAGCAGTTCTTC. This translates into CASSLEAAAKSSYNEQFF.